This TCR beta chain was recovered during a study of blood T cell repertoires in COVID-19. Across the study: Researchers got acute and convalescent COVID-19 samples from the United States, Italy and Spain. PBMCs, B-cell-depleted T cells, or T cells were the source of the cDNA or gDNA that made up the material.

Authors' data handling: From reference gene primer amplification, estimates of nucleated cell counts were derived. This table comes from immunoSEQ multiplex PCR, and its TCRdb copy is limited to in-frame clones, with some not included. The D gene and trimming were derived from the DNA, and the V and J assignments and clone size from that table. Here the sample spans 70,000 to 95,000 clones, around four fifths being singletons. V shed 1 base, J shed 3 bases, and the junction held 3 bases outside the gene matches. Germline V CDR1 and CDR2: SGHRS, YFSETQ. CDR3 size: 14 residues. The chain uses TRBV5-1 and TRBJ1-2, with 7 bases aligning to TRBD1. The specimen was peripheral blood. The clonotype was recovered from a man older than 75 with active or convalescent COVID-19. The CDR3 DNA sequence: TGCGCCAGCAGCTTGAGGGACAGCTACTATGGCTACACCTTC. This gives the protein CASSLRDSYYGYTF.